The 13 T cell receptor beta chains presented below share a single source sample, sequenced in a study of blood T cell repertoires in COVID-19. Produced via immunoSEQ multiplex PCR; TCRdb's table is partial and in-frame only. Among some 70,000 clones listed, roughly 88% were seen once. Sequencing used peripheral blood. The source is a woman in her sixties with COVID-19, enrolled during active disease.

CDR3 sequence reads: CAWTQPGLAGPNEQYF. CDR3 in DNA: TGTGCCTGGACCCAACCGGGACTAGCGGGGCCCAACGAGCAGTACTTC. J is TRBJ2-7 and V is TRBV30; 13 bases fit TRBD2. The V and J ends lost 4 bases and 5 bases, in that order; junction bases with no gene match: 11. The CDR3 totals 16 residues. Looked up from germline, CDR1 is GTSNPN and CDR2 is SVGIG (reference sequence).

The gene calls are TRBV27 and TRBJ1-2, with 7 bases aligning to TRBD1. This CDR3 is built from 13 residues. Losses at the gene ends were 7 bases for V and 8 bases for J; bases not matched to a gene: 10. CDR1 and CDR2 (germline): MNHEY, SMNVEV (reference sequence). CDR3 nucleotides: TGTGCCAGCAAAACAGGGGTACGGGGGGGCTACACCTTC. Translated, it gives CASKTGVRGGYTF.

In its sample, this clone was seen once. The chain joins TRBV5-1 to TRBJ1-2; D gene ambiguous. The germline CDR1 and CDR2 sequences are SGHRS and YFSETQ. The CDR3 spans 12 residues. V dropped 9 bases and J dropped 6 bases, with 15 bases sitting between them. The CDR3 DNA sequence: TGCGCCACCAACGACCCGCAGGATGGCTACACCTTC. Protein product: CATNDPQDGYTF.

The chain employs TRBV10-3 and TRBJ2-7, with 8 bases matching TRBD2. This CDR3 is 14 amino acids long. The germline V gene has CDR1 ENHRY and CDR2 SYGVKD. The trim removed 4 bases at V and 7 bases at J, leaving 9 bases unmatched. CDR3 residues: CAISAGRGAREQYF. In nucleotides, the CDR3 is TGTGCCATCAGTGCCGGGCGGGGGGCGCGGGAGCAGTACTTC.

The count of this clone is one. The rearrangement uses TRBV11-3 and TRBJ2-7, with 7 bases matching TRBD1. The germline gives CDR1 SGHNT, CDR2 YENEEA. The CDR3 length is 14 residues. The V and J ends lost 10 bases and 2 bases, in that order; junction bases with no gene match: 11. CDR3 sequence reads: CAITTGTDPYEQYF. DNA for the CDR3: TGTGCCATCACGACAGGGACAGATCCCTACGAGCAGTACTTC.

The chain has TRBV19 and TRBJ2-6, with TRBD1 matching over 10 bases. The CDR3 is 17 residues long. CDR1 and CDR2 from the germline V gene are LNHDA and SQIVND (reference sequence). Germline trimming cut 6 bases from V and 4 bases from J; bases unmatched to any gene: 9. The CDR3 loop reads CASSPGQGVSGANVLTF. The CDR3 DNA reads as TGTGCCAGTAGCCCTGGACAGGGGGTTTCAGGGGCCAACGTCCTGACTTTC.

This clone has only one observation. The rearrangement uses TRBV7-2 and TRBJ2-7; perhaps TRBD1 as D (6 bases). This CDR3 is built from 15 residues. Germline V CDR1 and CDR2: SGHTA, FQGNSA. Deletions cut 4 bases from V and 2 bases from J, with 15 bases between. The CDR3 loop is CASSSTGTLTYEQYF. The CDR3 nucleotides are TGTGCCAGCAGCTCCACCGGGACACTAACCTACGAGCAGTACTTC.

V usage is TRBV27 and J usage is TRBJ2-5; D might be TRBD1 (6 bases). In germline, CDR1 is MNHEY, CDR2 SMNVEV (reference sequence). The CDR3 is made up of 16 amino acids. V was shortened by 4 bases and J by 2 bases, with 17 bases between the two germline ends. The CDR3 sequence is CASSSIGTKTQETQYF. The CDR3 region has the DNA TGTGCCAGCAGTTCAATCGGGACAAAGACTCAAGAGACCCAGTACTTC.

The chain joins TRBV10-1 to TRBJ2-1, with D possibly TRBD1 on 5 matching bases. The germline V gene has CDR1 WNHNN and CDR2 SYGVQD (reference sequence). CDR3 length: 16 residues. V was shortened by 6 bases and J by 0 bases, with 15 bases between the two germline ends. The CDR3 DNA is TGCGCCAGCAGCCCAGGACAAGGTAGCTCCTACAATGAGCAGTTCTTC. The encoded protein is CASSPGQGSSYNEQFF.

The gene calls are TRBV10-2 and TRBJ1-1, with 9 bases lining up with TRBD1. J was trimmed by 10 bases and V by 6 bases; bases with no gene match: 6. Germline lookup yields CDR1 WSHSY and CDR2 SAAADI. The CDR3 is made up of 12 amino acids. Here the CDR3 reads CASRVTGGIAFF. The CDR3, as DNA: TGCGCCAGCAGAGTCACAGGGGGCATAGCTTTCTTT.

The genes are TRBV11-2 and TRBJ2-7; the D gene is possibly TRBD2 (6 bases). The CDR3 has 14 residues. The germline V gene has CDR1 SGHAT and CDR2 FQNNGV. V was shortened by 1 base and J by 4 bases, with 11 bases between the two germline ends. The CDR3 region has the DNA TGTGCCAGCAGCTTAGGGGACGGAGGGTACGAGCAGTACTTC. Its translation is CASSLGDGGYEQYF.

The rearrangement uses TRBV9 and TRBJ1-4, with TRBD1 as a possible D gene (6 bases). V lost 4 bases to trimming and J lost 8 bases, with 15 bases between them. Per the germline V gene, CDR1 is SGDLS and CDR2 is YYNGEE. The CDR3 runs to 14 residues. The CDR3 is CASSPRQVEEKLFF. CDR3 bases: TGTGCCAGCAGCCCCCGACAGGTTGAAGAAAAACTGTTTTTT.

The chain uses TRBV11-3 and TRBJ1-2, with TRBD1 identical over 9 bases. V shed 5 bases and J 5 bases; nucleotides not matched to a gene: 6. CDR1 is SGHNT, CDR2 YENEEA, per germline. This CDR3 spans 14 amino acids. The DNA for the CDR3 is TGTGCCAGCAGCCCCTGGGACAGGGATTATGGCTACACCTTC. Its translation: CASSPWDRDYGYTF.